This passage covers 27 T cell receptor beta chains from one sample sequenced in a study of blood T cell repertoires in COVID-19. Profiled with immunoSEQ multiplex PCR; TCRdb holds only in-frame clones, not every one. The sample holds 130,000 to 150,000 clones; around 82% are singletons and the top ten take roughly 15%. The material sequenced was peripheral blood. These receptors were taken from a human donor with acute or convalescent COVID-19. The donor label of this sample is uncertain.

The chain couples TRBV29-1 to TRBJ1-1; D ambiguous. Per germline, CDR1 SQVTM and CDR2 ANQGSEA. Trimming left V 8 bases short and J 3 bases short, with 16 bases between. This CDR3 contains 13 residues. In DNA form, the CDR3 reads TGCAGCACCCGCCCTTCCCGGGACACTGAAGCTTTCTTT. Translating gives CSTRPSRDTEAFF.

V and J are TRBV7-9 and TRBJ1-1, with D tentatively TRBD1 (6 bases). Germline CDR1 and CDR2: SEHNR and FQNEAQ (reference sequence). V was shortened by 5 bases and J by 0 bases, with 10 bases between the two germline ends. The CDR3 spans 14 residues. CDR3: CASSLQGMNTEAFF. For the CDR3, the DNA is TGTGCCAGCAGCCTCCAGGGGATGAACACTGAAGCTTTCTTT. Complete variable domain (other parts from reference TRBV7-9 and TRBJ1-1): DTGVSQNPRHKITKRGQNVTFRCDPISEHNRLYWYRQTLGQGPEFLTYFQNEAQLEKSRLLSDRFSAERPKGSFSTLEIQRTEQGDSAMYLCASSLQGMNTEAFFGQGTRLTVV.

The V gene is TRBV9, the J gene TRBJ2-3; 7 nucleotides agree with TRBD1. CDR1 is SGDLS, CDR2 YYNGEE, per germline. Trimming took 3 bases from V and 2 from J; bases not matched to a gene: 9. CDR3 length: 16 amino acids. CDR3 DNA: TGTGCCAGCAGCGCCACACAGGGGCTCGCCACAGATACGCAGTATTTT. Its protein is CASSATQGLATDTQYF.

This CDR3 reads CASSQGQGPDTQYF. The CDR3 DNA reads TGCGCCAGCAGCCAGGGCCAGGGTCCAGATACGCAGTATTTT. The J gene is TRBJ2-3, the V gene TRBV4-3; TRBD1 might be the D (5 bases). Looked up from germline, CDR1 is LGHNA and CDR2 is YSLEER. This CDR3 region has 14 residues. Deletions cut 3 bases from V and 4 bases from J, with 11 bases between.

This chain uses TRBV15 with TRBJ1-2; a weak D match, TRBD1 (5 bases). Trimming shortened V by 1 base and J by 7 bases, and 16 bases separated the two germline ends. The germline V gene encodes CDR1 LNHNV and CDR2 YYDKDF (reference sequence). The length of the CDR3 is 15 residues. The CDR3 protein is CATSRGAGGEGGYTF. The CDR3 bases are TGTGCCACCAGCAGAGGAGCCGGGGGAGAGGGTGGCTACACCTTC.

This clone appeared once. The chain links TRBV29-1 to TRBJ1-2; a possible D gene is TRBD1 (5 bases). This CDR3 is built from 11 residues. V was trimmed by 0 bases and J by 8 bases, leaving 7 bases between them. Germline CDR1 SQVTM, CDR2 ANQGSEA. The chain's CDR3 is CSVEDWGGYTF. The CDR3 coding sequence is TGCAGCGTTGAAGACTGGGGCGGCTACACCTTC.

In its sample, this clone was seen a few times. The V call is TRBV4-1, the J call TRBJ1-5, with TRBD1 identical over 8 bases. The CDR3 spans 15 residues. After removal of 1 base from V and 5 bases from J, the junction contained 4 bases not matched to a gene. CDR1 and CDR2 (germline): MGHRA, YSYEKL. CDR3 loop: CASSQVGRGHQPQHF. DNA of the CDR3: TGCGCCAGCAGCCAAGTCGGCAGGGGGCATCAGCCCCAGCATTTT.

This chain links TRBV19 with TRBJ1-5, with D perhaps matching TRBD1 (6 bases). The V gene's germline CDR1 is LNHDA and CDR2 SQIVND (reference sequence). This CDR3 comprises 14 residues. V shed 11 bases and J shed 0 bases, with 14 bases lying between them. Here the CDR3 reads CASRRGGSNQPQHF. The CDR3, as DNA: TGTGCCTCCCGGAGGGGGGGTAGCAATCAGCCCCAGCATTTT. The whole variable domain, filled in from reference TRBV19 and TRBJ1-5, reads DGGITQSPKYLFRKEGQNVTLSCEQNLNHDAMYWYRQDPGQGLRLIYYSQIVNDFQKGDIAEGYSVSREKKESFPLTVTSAQKNPTAFYLCASRRGGSNQPQHFGDGTRLSIL.

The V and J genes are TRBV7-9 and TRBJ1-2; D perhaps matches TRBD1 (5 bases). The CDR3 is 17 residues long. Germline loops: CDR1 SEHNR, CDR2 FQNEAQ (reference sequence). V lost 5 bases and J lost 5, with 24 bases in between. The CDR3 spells CASSPRAGIGARYGYTF. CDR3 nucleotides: TGTGCCAGCAGCCCCAGGGCAGGGATAGGTGCAAGGTATGGCTACACCTTC.

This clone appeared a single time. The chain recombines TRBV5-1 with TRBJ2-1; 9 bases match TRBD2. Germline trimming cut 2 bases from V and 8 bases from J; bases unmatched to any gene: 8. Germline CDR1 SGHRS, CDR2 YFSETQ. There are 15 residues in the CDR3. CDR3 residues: CASSFFGGGADEQFF. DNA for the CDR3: TGCGCCAGCAGCTTCTTCGGCGGGGGGGCCGATGAGCAGTTCTTC.

This CDR3 reads CASSLYRGTEAFF. Here the CDR3 DNA reads TGTGCCAGCAGTTTATACAGGGGCACTGAAGCTTTCTTT. The chain is built from TRBV27 and TRBJ1-1; the match to TRBD1 covers 7 bases. Per the germline V gene, CDR1 is MNHEY and CDR2 is SMNVEV (reference sequence). V lost 1 base and J lost 4; bases outside the gene matches: 0. The CDR3 consists of 13 residues.

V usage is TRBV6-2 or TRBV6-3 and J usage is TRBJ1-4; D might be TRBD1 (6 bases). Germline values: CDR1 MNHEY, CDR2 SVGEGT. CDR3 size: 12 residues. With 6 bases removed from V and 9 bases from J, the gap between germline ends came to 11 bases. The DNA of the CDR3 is TGTGCCAGCAGCACCGGGGGGCAAAAACTGTTTTTT. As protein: CASSTGGQKLFF.

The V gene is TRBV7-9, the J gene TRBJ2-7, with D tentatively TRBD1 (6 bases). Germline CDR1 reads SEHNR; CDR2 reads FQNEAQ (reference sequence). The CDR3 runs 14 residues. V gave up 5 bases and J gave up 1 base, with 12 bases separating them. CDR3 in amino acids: CASSPRTDSYEQYF. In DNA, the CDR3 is TGTGCCAGCAGCCCGCGGACAGATTCCTACGAGCAGTACTTC.

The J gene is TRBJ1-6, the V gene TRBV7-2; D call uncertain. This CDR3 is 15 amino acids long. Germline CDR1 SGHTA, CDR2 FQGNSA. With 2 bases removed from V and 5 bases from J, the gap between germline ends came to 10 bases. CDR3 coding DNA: TGTGCCAGCAGCTTATCGCGGGGAGATAATTCACCCCTCCACTTT. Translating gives CASSLSRGDNSPLHF.

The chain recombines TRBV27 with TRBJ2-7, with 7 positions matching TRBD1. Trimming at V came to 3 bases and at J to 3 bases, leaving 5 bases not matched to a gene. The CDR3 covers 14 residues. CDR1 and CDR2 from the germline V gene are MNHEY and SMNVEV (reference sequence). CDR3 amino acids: CASSFVNRGYEQYF. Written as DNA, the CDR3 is TGTGCCAGCAGTTTCGTTAACAGGGGCTACGAGCAGTACTTC.

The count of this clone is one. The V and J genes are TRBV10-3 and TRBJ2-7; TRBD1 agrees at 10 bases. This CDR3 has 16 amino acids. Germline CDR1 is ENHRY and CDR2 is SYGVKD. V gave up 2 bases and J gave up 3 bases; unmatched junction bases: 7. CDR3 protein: CAISEEGTGVNYEQYF. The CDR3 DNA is TGTGCCATCAGTGAGGAGGGGACAGGGGTAAACTACGAGCAGTACTTC.

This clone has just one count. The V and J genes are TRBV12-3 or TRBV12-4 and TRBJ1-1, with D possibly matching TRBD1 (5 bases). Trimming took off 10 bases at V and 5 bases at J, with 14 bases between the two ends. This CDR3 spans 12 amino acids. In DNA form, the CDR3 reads TGTGCCACCAACCCCAGGGCAACTGAAGCTTTCTTT. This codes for CATNPRATEAFF.

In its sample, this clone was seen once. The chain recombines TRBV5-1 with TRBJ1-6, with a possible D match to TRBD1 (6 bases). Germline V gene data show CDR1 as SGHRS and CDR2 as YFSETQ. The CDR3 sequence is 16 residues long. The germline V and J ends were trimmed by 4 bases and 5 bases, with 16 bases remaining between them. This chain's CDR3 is CASSPINPGDNSPLHF. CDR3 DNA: TGCGCCAGCAGCCCCATCAATCCAGGGGATAATTCACCCCTCCACTTT.

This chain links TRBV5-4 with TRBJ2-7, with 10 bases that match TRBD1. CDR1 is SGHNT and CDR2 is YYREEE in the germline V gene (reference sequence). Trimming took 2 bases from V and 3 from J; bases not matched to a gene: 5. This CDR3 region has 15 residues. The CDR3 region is CASSFGTGAYYEQYF. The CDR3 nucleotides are TGTGCCAGCAGCTTTGGGACAGGGGCTTACTACGAGCAGTACTTC. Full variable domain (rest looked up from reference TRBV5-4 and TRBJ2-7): ETGVTQSPTHLIKTRGQQVTLRCSSQSGHNTVSWYQQALGQGPQFIFQYYREEENGRGNFPPRFSGLQFPNYSSELNVNALELDDSALYLCASSFGTGAYYEQYFGPGTRLTVT.

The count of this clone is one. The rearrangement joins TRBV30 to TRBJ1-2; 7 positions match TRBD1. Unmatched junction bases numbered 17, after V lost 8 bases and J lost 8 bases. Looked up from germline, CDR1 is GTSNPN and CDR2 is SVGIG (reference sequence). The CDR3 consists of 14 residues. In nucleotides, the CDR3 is TGTGCCCGTAAATCCGTCGACAGGGTGAACGGCTACACCTTC. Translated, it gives CARKSVDRVNGYTF.

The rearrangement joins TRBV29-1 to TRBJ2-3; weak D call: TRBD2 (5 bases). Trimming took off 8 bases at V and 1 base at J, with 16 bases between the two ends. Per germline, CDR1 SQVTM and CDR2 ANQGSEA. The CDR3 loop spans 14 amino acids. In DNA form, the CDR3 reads TGCAGCTTAAGCGGACTGTGGGGCACAGATACGCAGTATTTT. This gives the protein CSLSGLWGTDTQYF.

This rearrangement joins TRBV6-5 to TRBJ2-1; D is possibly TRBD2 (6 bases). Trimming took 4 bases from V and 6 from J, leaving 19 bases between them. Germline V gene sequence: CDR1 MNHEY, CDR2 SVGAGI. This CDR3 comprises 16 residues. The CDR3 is CASSFRRGGKGNEQFF. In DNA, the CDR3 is TGTGCCAGCAGTTTCCGCCGCGGAGGGAAAGGCAATGAGCAGTTCTTC.

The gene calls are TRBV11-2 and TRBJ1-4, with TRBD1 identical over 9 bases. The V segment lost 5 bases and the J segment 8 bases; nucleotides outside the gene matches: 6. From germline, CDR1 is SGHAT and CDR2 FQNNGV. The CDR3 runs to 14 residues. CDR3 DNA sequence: TGTGCCAGCAGCCCCGGGACAGGGAGCGAAAAACTGTTTTTT. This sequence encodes CASSPGTGSEKLFF. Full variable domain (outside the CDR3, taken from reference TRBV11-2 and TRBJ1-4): EAGVAQSPRYKIIEKRQSVAFWCNPISGHATLYWYQQILGQGPKLLIQFQNNGVVDDSQLPKDRFSAERLKGVDSTLKIQPAKLEDSAVYLCASSPGTGSEKLFFGSGTQLSVL.

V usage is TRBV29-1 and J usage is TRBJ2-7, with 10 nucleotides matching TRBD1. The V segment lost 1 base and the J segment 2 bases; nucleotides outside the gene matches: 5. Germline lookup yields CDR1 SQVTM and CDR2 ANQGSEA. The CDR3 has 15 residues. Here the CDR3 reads CSVEGTGGDAYEQYF. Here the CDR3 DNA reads TGCAGCGTTGAAGGGACAGGGGGGGACGCCTACGAGCAGTACTTC.

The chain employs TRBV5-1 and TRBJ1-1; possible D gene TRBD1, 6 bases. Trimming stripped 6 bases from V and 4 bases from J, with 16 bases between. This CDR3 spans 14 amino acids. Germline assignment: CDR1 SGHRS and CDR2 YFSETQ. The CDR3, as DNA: TGCGCCAGCACCCTGGACAGCTTTATCACTGAAGCTTTCTTT. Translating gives CASTLDSFITEAFF.

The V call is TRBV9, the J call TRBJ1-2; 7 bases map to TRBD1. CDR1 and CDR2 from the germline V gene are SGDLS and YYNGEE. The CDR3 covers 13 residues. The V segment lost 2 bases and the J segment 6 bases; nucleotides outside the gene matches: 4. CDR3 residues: CASSVEQGNGYTF. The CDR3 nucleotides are TGTGCCAGCAGCGTCGAACAGGGGAATGGCTACACCTTC. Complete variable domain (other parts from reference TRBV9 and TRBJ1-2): DSGVTQTPKHLITATGQRVTLRCSPRSGDLSVYWYQQSLDQGLQFLIQYYNGEERAKGNILERFSAQQFPDLHSELNLSSLELGDSALYFCASSVEQGNGYTFGSGTRLTVV.

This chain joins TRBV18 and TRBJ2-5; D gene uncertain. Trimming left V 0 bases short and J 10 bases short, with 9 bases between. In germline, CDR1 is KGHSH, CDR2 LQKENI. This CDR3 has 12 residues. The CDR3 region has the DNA TGTGCCAGCTCACCACCTCAGCTAGTCCAGTACTTC. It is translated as CASSPPQLVQYF.